This TCR beta chain was observed in a study of PD-1 blockade in classical Hodgkin lymphoma (TCRdb year 2020). About the investigation overall: Nivolumab dosing was 3 mg/kg intravenously every 2 weeks, continuing until either disease progression or unacceptable toxicity. To define a peripheral blood immune signature of response to PD-1 blockade in classical Hodgkin lymphoma, the study combined TCR beta sequencing with CyTOF. Study-wide findings and limitations: A significant rise by C4D1 was seen in CD4+ but not CD8+ TCR diversity (p=0.0027 vs p=0.16), with the rise being most apparent in complete responders (p=0.02). Baseline TCR diversity was reported as lower in newly diagnosed patients than in healthy donors, and lower still in relapsed/refractory patients. Trial patients with a complete response had baseline diversity similar to that of newly diagnosed patients, while partial responders and progressors had significantly lower diversity. The study covered only a single clinical trial cohort, and the causes of the repertoire differences, possibly disease activity or prior therapy, were still not defined. Diversity was lower in patients who began nivolumab less than 1 year after ASCT, so these patients were left out of later analyses to avoid confounding by immune reconstitution.

The germline V gene provides CDR1 SGHRS and CDR2 YFSETQ. V ends up 4 bases short and J 3 bases short, with an unmatched junction base count of 2. The CDR3 runs 13 amino acids, cysteine and phenylalanine included. Just the 39-base CDR3 DNA is kept, in frame starting at base 1. Genomic DNA was extracted with the Qiagen DNeasy kit from unsorted PBMCs and from negatively selected CD4+ and CD8+ fractions. Using primers that anneal to V and J segments, immunoSEQ multiplex PCR amplified the TCR beta CDR3 regions. A synthetic immune receptor repertoire was used to minimize amplification bias, and any residual bias was removed computationally once sequencing was done. In the paper's pipeline: Custom Python scripts were used to quantify repertoire diversity as the Shannon entropy index. Unsorted, CD4+ and CD8+ repertoires were analyzed separately, except for combined analyses in which CD4+ and CD8+ sequences were merged in silico. Clonal expansion was defined as at least a 2-fold frequency increase after treatment relative to C1D1, with a pseudocount of 0.5 for undetected baseline clones. Clones with 0 or 1 copy at C1D1 were classified as singleton clones, and clones with 2 or more copies were classified as non-singleton clones. Clones expanded in unsorted samples were annotated as CD4+, CD8+ or unknown by matching protein sequences in sorted samples from the same patient. Wilcoxon tests on paired samples were used to test changes in diversity from C1D1 to C4D1. TCRdb provides this immuneACCESS table in a form limited to in-frame rearrangements. Some clones are lacking; in checked studies, under half of them reflect an unresolved V gene, and why the rest are absent is not known. Clone size and the V and J calls come from that table; the DNA yielded D and trimming. The table for this sample lists fewer than 50,000 clones; roughly 78% of them were counted only once. Around a third of the sample is in the top ten clones.

The meaning of the sample's time point label: cycle 4 day 1 (C4D1), after more than five weeks of nivolumab. Relapse after autologous stem cell transplantation had occurred in all trial patients, and cohorts A, B and C were distinguished by prior brentuximab vedotin exposure. The trial cohort comprised 56 patients with relapsed/refractory classical Hodgkin lymphoma whose best overall responses were complete response, partial response or progressive disease. Trial patients were treated with single-agent nivolumab in the multi-cohort phase II CheckMate 205 trial. An independent review committee assessed best overall response by applying the 2007 International Working Group response criteria. PBMCs from the trial were collected at three points: immediately before nivolumab initiation (C1D1), and during therapy at cycle 2 day 1 and cycle 4 day 1. Peripheral blood was collected in 8 mL Vacutainer Cell Preparation Tubes, from which PBMCs were isolated by centrifugation and then cryopreserved.

This clone has only a few counts. Its cognate antigen has yet to be identified. No base qualities exist here, and no much larger clone lies one base off it. In this chain, TRBV5-1 is recombined with TRBJ1-1; TRBD1 matches 8 bases in the middle. This receptor was obtained from a human donor with classical Hodgkin lymphoma. This specimen consisted of peripheral blood mononuclear cells (PBMCs), obtained before the fourth cycle of nivolumab. The CDR3 reads as follows: CASSTQGDTEAFF. The bases read TGCGCCAGCAGCACACAGGGGGACACTGAAGCTTTCTTT.